A single count supports the clone carrying this T cell receptor beta chain. Its antigen remains unidentified. These data are taken from a study of T cell responses to AZD1222 COVID-19 vaccine. Overall study results and limits: Vaccine-associated CD4 TCRs spanned spike, dominant at 160-218 and 743-854. There were repertoire samples only from the period after the peak T cell response. A reported finding is that nearly half of spike-specific TCRs target unmutated variant regions.

Trimming pared 7 bases from V and 4 bases from J, leaving 5 bases between. The CDR3 totals 11 residues. Germline lookup yields CDR1 MNHEY and CDR2 SMNVEV (reference sequence). Sequencing used immunoSEQ multiplex PCR; TCRdb keeps in-frame clones, though not all of them. This sample has over 150,000 clones, with about nine tenths found just once. This receptor was taken from an adult in good health. The sample was peripheral blood, taken on day 0 of AZD1222 vaccination. The rearrangement links TRBV27 to TRBJ2-1; no definite D call. This CDR3 is CASTRYNEQFF. The DNA for the CDR3 is TGTGCCAGCACAAGGTACAATGAGCAGTTCTTC.